The T cell receptor beta chain under discussion was sequenced for a study of tumor-infiltrating lymphocytes in localized non-small cell lung cancer (dated by TCRdb to 2020 to 2022). Study-wide context: The cohort covered several histologies, both smokers and never-smokers, and patients whose samples were collected after neoadjuvant chemotherapy. Each patient contributed resected tumor tissue and uninvolved lung tissue from the same patient, described as non-adjacent to the tumor. Alongside flow cytometry, multiplex immunofluorescence, RNA-seq, exome sequencing and proteomics, TCR sequencing was applied to the same patients as one of several integrated assays. In total, the ICON cohort consisted of approximately 140 surgical patients with localized non-small cell lung cancer who had their tumors resected. A total of some 50 patients were included in the paired tumor versus uninvolved lung comparison of immunoSEQ T-cell fraction. Broader findings and caveats from the paper: Because different assays used different pieces of the same tissue, technical variation could not be distinguished from intratumor heterogeneity. Since assay coverage differed from patient to patient depending on how much tissue was available, TCR sequencing was done for only a subset of the cohort. Consistent with immunofluorescence CD3 counts, TCRbeta sequencing supported greater T cell infiltration in tumors than in uninvolved lung tissue. TCR-derived T-cell fraction did not differ between the flow cytometry-defined immunotypes IM1 (good prognosis) and IM2 (poor prognosis).

For this clone: The clone's antigen remains unknown. Base qualities were left out, and no much larger clone turns up one base away.

Looking up the germline V gene yields CDR1 SNHLY and CDR2 FYNNEI. V loses 3 bases, J loses 4 bases, and the germline ends lie 9 bases apart. The CDR3, from cysteine to phenylalanine, totals 13 residues. Only CDR3 DNA remains: 39 bases, in frame from the first base. The first patient joined ICON in April 2016, and enrollment wrapped up when the last patient was enrolled in the second half of 2018. Fresh tumor and matched uninvolved tissue for in-depth immune analyses, including TCR sequencing, were collected from a subcohort of fewer than 95 patients. DNA isolated from bulk tissue, without cell sorting, was used for TCR sequencing. The immunoSEQ assay used for TCR sequencing gave the T-cell fraction in both tumor and uninvolved lung tissue. Processing in the source paper ran as follows. For survival analysis, patients were split into high (upper tertile) and low (lower two tertiles) T-cell fraction groups and compared by log-rank test. A signed-rank test was used to test paired tumor versus uninvolved lung differences in T-cell fraction. Imported from immuneACCESS, the table was reduced by TCRdb to in-frame sequences with V and J called. These copies leave out some clones; in studies compared against another copy, an unresolved V gene accounts for under half, and the cause of the remainder is not known. For V, J and clone size, that table is used; D and trimming come from the DNA. Here the sample has 10,000 to 15,000 clones; roughly four fifths occur a single time. Of the sample, roughly 12% is held by the ten largest clones.

The TCR originated in a human donor with non-small cell lung cancer. The rearranged chain carries TRBV2 and TRBJ2-5; the best D guess is TRBD2, with 5 bases matching. The specimen was uninvolved lung tissue not adjacent to the tumor. The base sequence is TGTGCCAGCAGTGACGTTCTAGCAGAGACCCAGTACTTC. This yields the protein CASSDVLAETQYF.